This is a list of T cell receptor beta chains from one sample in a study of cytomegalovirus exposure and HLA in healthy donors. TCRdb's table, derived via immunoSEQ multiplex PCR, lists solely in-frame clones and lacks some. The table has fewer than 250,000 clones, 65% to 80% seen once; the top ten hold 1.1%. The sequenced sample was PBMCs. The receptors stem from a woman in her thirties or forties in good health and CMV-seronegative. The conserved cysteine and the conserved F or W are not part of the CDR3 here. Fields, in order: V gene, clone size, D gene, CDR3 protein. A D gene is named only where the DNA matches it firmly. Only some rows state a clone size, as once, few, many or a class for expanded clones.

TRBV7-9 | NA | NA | ASSLEVTAHGYT
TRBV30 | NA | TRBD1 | AWSRGTALTQAF
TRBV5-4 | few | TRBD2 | ASSLLRFSGPFKNNEQF
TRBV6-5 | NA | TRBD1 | ASSPPGTGTEAF
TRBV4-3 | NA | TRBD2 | ASSPLGLAGGLGTDTQY
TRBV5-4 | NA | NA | ASSLGPDQETQY
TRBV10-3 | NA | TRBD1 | AISPELRQGNLGEQY
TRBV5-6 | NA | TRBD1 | ASSDRDRGYGYT
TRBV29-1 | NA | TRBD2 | SVGGTSYYNEQF
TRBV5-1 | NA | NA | ASSLDGNDQPQH
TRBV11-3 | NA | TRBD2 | ASSPQGGTSGMGWGQY
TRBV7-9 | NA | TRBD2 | ATKTSGTDTQY
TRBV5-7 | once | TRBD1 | ASSVSGQGAYEQY
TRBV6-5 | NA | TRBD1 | ASNRGEHNEKLF